This T cell receptor (beta chain) comes out of a study of T cell responses to AZD1222 COVID-19 vaccine. Across the whole study: It was second doses at about 4 or about 12 weeks that were pooled.

This clone was observed once. What it binds is not known. Study-wide results and limits: CD4 TCRs associated with vaccination spanned spike, dominating at 160-218 and 743-854. Targets within unmutated variant regions were reportedly found for nearly half of spike-specific TCRs.

Repertoires were generated with immunoSEQ multiplex PCR, while TCRdb's copy carries only in-frame clones and drops some. The table records more than 85,000 clones, 70% to 90% of them present only once. Germline assignment: CDR1 MDHEN and CDR2 SYDVKM. Trimming at V came to 5 bases and at J to 5 bases, leaving 12 bases not matched to a gene. The CDR3 runs to 16 residues. The gene calls are TRBV28 and TRBJ2-3, with 8 bases aligning to TRBD1. Sequenced here: peripheral blood, sampled on day 0 of AZD1222 vaccination. This TCR was recovered from an adult in good health. The CDR3 spells CASSTRQGAGGDTQYF. CDR3 nucleotide sequence: TGTGCCAGCAGTACCAGGCAGGGGGCTGGTGGAGATACGCAGTATTTT.